This record looks at one TCR beta chain sequence and its context. The sample holds other DNA sequences that translate to the same CDR3. These data come from a study of blood T cell repertoires in COVID-19. Background on the study: From T cells, B-cell-depleted T cells, or PBMCs came the material, which was cDNA or gDNA.

Source study methods: Reference gene primer amplification yielded estimated nucleated cell counts. TCRdb's copy holds only in-frame clones and misses some; the assay was immunoSEQ multiplex PCR. For V, J and clone size, that table is used; D and trimming come from the DNA. The sample contains 350,000 to 450,000 clones, roughly 84% of which appear only once. The CDR3 extends over 12 amino acids. Per the germline V gene, CDR1 is MDHEN and CDR2 is SYDVKM. V shed 1 base and J shed 5 bases, with 5 bases lying between them. Participants in the exposed group had met a COVID-19 case in the 2 weeks before joining the study.

The clonotype was recovered from a woman aged 18-30 years who had been exposed to COVID-19. Sample: PBMCs or T cells enriched from blood (not recorded which). This chain links TRBV28 with TRBJ1-2, with D uncertain. CDR3 sequence (DNA): TGTGCCAGCAGTTTATCGAGGTATGGCTACACCTTC. Protein product: CASSLSRYGYTF.